This is a list of T cell receptor beta chains from one sample in a study of T cell repertoires in cytomegalovirus infection. MiXCR, applied by TCRdb to the reads, yields one record per CDR3 protein. The sample holds approximately 470,000 distinct CDR3 sequences; under 45% are singletons and the top ten take about two fifths. No antigen has been assigned to these receptors. The material was cultured PBMCs, obtained from culture after CMV antigen stimulation. These receptors all stem from a human donor in good health (CMV status not recorded). Some clones in this sample may be carry-over from other donors' samples. CDR3s include the opening cysteine and the closing phenylalanine or tryptophan. A D gene is named only where the DNA matches it firmly. Some rows mark clone size as missing; the rest say once, few, many or name a class of expanded clone.

j_call d_call v_call clone_size cdr3_aa cdr3_nt
TRBJ1-1 . TRBV7-4 few CASRRRAGEEEAFF TGTGCCAGCAGACGAAGAGCAGGGGAGGAGGAAGCTTTCTTT
TRBJ1-1 . TRBV20-1 . CSAGSNEAFF TGCAGTGCGGGGAGTAATGAAGCTTTCTTT
TRBJ2-1 . TRBV15 . CATSRDVWEAIPSYNEQFF TGTGCCACCAGCAGAGATGTGTGGGAGGCCATCCCCTCCTACAATGAGCAGTTCTTC
TRBJ2-4 . TRBV5-1 . CASSLAPGAAKNIQYF TGCGCCAGCAGCTTGGCCCCCGGCGCGGCCAAAAACATTCAGTACTTC
TRBJ1-6 TRBD1 TRBV7-8 few CASSPVGTKTGFNSPLHF TGTGCCAGCAGCCCTGTAGGGACAAAGACAGGGTTTAATTCACCCCTCCACTTT
TRBJ2-7 . TRBV12-3/TRBV12-4 many CASSPRTEVDEQYF TGTGCCAGCAGTCCCCGGACAGAGGTGGACGAGCAGTACTTC
TRBJ2-5 TRBD2 TRBV6-1 . CASRDSGRETQYF TGTGCCAGCAGAGATAGCGGGAGAGAGACCCAGTACTTC
TRBJ2-1 TRBD2 TRBV12-3/TRBV12-4 few CASTGLLAGANEQFF TGTGCCAGCACCGGATTACTAGCGGGAGCCAATGAGCAGTTCTTC
TRBJ1-6 . TRBV27 . CASSLSSDSPLHF TGTGCCAGCAGTTTATCGTCCGATTCACCCCTCCACTTT
TRBJ1-6 . TRBV10-3 . CAVAAVGDNSPLHF TGTGCCGTCGCGGCGGTCGGAGATAATTCACCCCTCCACTTT
TRBJ1-5 . TRBV28 once CASTRRGPEVLPQHF TGTGCCAGCACCCGGCGGGGGCCGGAGGTCCTGCCCCAGCATTTT
TRBJ1-6 . TRBV12-3/TRBV12-4 few CASSVRGFVLHF TGTGCCAGCAGTGTGCGCGGGTTTGTCCTCCACTTT
TRBJ2-1 . TRBV12-3/TRBV12-4 few CASSLTGAAYNEQFF TGTGCCAGCAGTTTAACCGGGGCGGCTTACAATGAGCAGTTCTTC
TRBJ1-5 . TRBV6-2/TRBV6-3 few CASRSPDINQPQHF TGTGCCAGCAGATCCCCGGACATCAATCAGCCCCAGCATTTT
TRBJ2-3 . TRBV4-1 . CASSQDLAGTATDTQYF TGCGCCAGCAGCCAAGATCTCGCAGGGACGGCCACAGATACGCAGTATTTT
TRBJ2-1 TRBD2 TRBV24-1 . CATSDATSGVYNEQFF TGTGCCACCAGTGACGCGACTAGCGGGGTTTACAATGAGCAGTTCTTC
TRBJ2-3 . TRBV4-2 . CASSHGGPSTDTQYF TGTGCCAGCAGCCACGGGGGCCCCAGCACAGATACGCAGTATTTT
TRBJ2-7 . TRBV7-9 . CASSQRRDPYEQYF TGTGCCAGCAGCCAGCGGAGGGATCCCTACGAGCAGTACTTC
TRBJ2-7 TRBD2 TRBV20-1 few CSARLSGISYEQYF TGCAGTGCTAGATTGAGCGGGATCTCCTACGAGCAGTACTTC
TRBJ1-5 TRBD1 TRBV28 few CASRPQGSNQPQHF TGTGCCAGCAGACCACAGGGGAGCAATCAGCCCCAGCATTTT
TRBJ1-1 TRBD1 TRBV10-3 . CAISESTGGTEAFF TGTGCCATCAGTGAGTCGACAGGGGGTACTGAAGCTTTCTTT